These 2 T cell receptor beta chains originate from one sample sequenced in a study of T cell responses to AZD1222 COVID-19 vaccine listed by TCRdb under 2021. The library was made by the immunoSEQ multiplex PCR assay. Held by TCRdb, this immuneACCESS table contains in-frame sequences only and omits some clones. Under half of the omission traces to an unresolved V gene where checked; the cause of the rest is unknown. Across this sample there are roughly 130,000 clones, with around 94% seen only once. 1.7% of the sample rests with the top ten. The meaning of the sample's time point label: baseline before first vaccination. The specimen was peripheral blood, collected on day 0 of AZD1222 vaccination. These receptor sequences come from an adult in good health.

The CDR3: CASSLLTDSYNEQFF. The CDR3 DNA is TGCGCCAGCAGCTTGCTGACAGACTCCTACAATGAGCAGTTCTTC. V usage is TRBV5-1 and J usage is TRBJ2-1; D perhaps matches TRBD1 (5 bases). CDR3 length: 15 residues. Trimming took off 1 base at V and 0 bases at J, with 8 bases between the two ends. Germline CDR1 SGHRS, CDR2 YFSETQ.

CDR3 in amino acids: CASRWGGRTEAFF. The CDR3 nucleotides read TGTGCCAGCAGGTGGGGAGGGCGGACTGAAGCTTTCTTT. J is TRBJ1-1 and V is TRBV12-3 or TRBV12-4; D not resolved. CDR3 length: 13 amino acids. V lost 6 bases to trimming and J lost 5 bases, with 13 bases between them.